This T cell receptor beta chain emerged from a study of blood T cell repertoires in COVID-19. Study as a whole: Acute and convalescent COVID-19 samples came from the United States, Italy and Spain. T cells, B-cell-depleted T cells, or PBMCs provided the cDNA or gDNA that served as material.

The assay was immunoSEQ multiplex PCR, and TCRdb's table has in-frame clones only and misses some. The table records about 200,000 clones, around three quarters of them present only once. The CDR3 has 14 residues. The germline CDR1 and CDR2 sequences are KGHSH and LQKENI. V lost 2 bases and J lost 6; bases outside the gene matches: 3. The chain has TRBV18 and TRBJ1-4; TRBD1 agrees at 7 bases. The material sequenced was peripheral blood. This clonotype was obtained from a woman between 65 and 79 years old with acute or convalescent COVID-19. CDR3 loop: CASSPDRDHEKLFF. The CDR3 coding sequence is TGTGCCAGCTCACCAGACAGGGATCATGAAAAACTGTTTTTT.